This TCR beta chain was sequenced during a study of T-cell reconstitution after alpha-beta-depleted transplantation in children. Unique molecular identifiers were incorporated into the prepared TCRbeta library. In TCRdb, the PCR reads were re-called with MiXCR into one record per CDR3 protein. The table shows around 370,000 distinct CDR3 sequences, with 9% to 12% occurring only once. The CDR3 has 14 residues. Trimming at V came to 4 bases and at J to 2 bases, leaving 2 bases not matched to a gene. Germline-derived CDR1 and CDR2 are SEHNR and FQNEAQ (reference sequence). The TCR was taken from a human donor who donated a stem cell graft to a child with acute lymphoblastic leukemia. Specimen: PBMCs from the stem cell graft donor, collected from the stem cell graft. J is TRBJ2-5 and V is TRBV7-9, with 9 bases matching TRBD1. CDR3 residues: CASSSGTGQETQYF. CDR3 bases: TGTGCCAGCAGCTCGGGGACAGGGCAAGAGACCCAGTACTTC.